This TCR beta chain stems from a study of T-cell memory formation after mild COVID-19. About the research overall: Most TCR clusters belonged to a single donor. Findings of the study overall: The study found contracting CD4+ clones mainly in CM and EM and contracting CD8+ clones in EMRA.

Germline V gene data show CDR1 as MNHEY and CDR2 as SVGEGT. V dropped 6 bases and J dropped 4 bases, with 8 bases sitting between them. The CDR3 covers 12 residues. Barcoded TCR alpha and TCR beta cDNA libraries with UMIs came from 5'RACE using constant-segment primers. TCRdb redid the calling of the 5' RACE reads with MiXCR, one entry per CDR3 protein. The table lists fewer than 650,000 distinct CDR3 sequences, about 22% of them singletons. In its sample, this clonotype was seen many times. No antigen is known for it. The V call is TRBV6-2 or TRBV6-3, the J call TRBJ2-3; D is undetermined. The sequencing input was PBMCs or a T cell subset sorted from them (not recorded which). The receptor's source is an adult woman who had mild COVID-19 (a few samples of this study predate the infection). Cell type and time point are not known. In DNA form, the CDR3 reads TGTGCCAGCAGCCTTACGTCAGATACGCAGTATTTT. This sequence encodes CASSLTSDTQYF.